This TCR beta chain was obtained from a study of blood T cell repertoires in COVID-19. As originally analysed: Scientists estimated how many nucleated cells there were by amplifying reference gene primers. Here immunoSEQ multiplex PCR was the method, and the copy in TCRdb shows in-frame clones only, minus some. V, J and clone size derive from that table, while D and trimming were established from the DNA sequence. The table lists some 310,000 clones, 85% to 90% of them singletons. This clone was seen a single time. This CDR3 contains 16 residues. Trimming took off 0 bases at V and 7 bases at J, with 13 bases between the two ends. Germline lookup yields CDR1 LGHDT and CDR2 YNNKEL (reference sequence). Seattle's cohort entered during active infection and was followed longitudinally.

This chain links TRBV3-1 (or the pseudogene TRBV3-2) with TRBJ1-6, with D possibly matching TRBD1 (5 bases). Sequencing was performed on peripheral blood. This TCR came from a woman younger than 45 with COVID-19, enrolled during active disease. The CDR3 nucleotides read TGTGCCAGCAGCCAAGAGGACTGGGGGGAGAATTCACCCCTCCACTTT. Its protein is CASSQEDWGENSPLHF.